This T cell receptor (beta chain) originates from a study of immune cell composition in non-small cell lung cancer. Points from the study as a whole: TIL tumour reactivity correlated with maximal tumour-associated clone frequency in adenocarcinoma.

V lost 3 bases, J lost 1 base, and 10 bases stayed unmatched. The germline CDR1 and CDR2 sequences are GTSNPN and SVGIG (reference sequence). This CDR3 spans 16 amino acids. Sequenced by immunoSEQ multiplex PCR; TCRdb stores in-frame clones only, minus some. Here the sample spans 15,000 or so clones, roughly 66% being singletons. Points on this clone: Antigen: not known.

The clonotype comes from a human donor with non-small cell lung cancer. The chain uses TRBV30 and TRBJ2-5; 8 nucleotides agree with TRBD2. Sequencing input: lung tumor tissue. The CDR3 loop is CAWRSRGGRGQETQYF. The CDR3 nucleotides are TGTGCCTGGAGGTCCCGGGGGGGCAGAGGCCAAGAGACCCAGTACTTC. The full variable domain, its missing parts supplied by reference TRBV30 and TRBJ2-5, is SQTIHQWPATLVQPVGSPLSLECTVEGTSNPNLYWYRQAAGRGLQLLFYSVGIGQISSEVPQNLSASRPQDRQFILSSKKLLLSDSGFYLCAWRSRGGRGQETQYFGPGTRLLVL.